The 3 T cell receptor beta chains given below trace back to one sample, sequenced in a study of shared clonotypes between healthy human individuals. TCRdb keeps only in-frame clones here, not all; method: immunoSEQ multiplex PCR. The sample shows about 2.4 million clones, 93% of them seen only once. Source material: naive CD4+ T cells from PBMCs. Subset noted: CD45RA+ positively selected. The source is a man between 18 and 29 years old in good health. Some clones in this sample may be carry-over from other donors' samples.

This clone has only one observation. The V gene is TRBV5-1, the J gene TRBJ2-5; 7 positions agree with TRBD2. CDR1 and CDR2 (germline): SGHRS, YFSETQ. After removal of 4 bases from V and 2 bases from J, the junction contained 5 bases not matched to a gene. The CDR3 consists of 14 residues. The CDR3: CASSRAGVQETQYF. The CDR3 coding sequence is TGCGCCAGCAGCCGGGCGGGAGTACAAGAGACCCAGTACTTC.

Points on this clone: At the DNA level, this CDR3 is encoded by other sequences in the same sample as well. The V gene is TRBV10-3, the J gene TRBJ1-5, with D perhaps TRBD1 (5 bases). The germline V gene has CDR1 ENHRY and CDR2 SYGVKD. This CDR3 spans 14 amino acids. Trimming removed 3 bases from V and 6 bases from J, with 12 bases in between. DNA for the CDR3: TGTGCCATCAGTGAAGGCAGGGAGGGTCAGCCCCAGCATTTT. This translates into CAISEGREGQPQHF.

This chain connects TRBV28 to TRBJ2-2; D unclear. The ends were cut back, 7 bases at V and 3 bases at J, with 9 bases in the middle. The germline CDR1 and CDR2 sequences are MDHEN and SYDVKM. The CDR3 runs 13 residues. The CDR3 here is CASTRLYTGELFF. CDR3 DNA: TGTGCCAGCACCCGACTGTACACCGGGGAGCTGTTTTTT.